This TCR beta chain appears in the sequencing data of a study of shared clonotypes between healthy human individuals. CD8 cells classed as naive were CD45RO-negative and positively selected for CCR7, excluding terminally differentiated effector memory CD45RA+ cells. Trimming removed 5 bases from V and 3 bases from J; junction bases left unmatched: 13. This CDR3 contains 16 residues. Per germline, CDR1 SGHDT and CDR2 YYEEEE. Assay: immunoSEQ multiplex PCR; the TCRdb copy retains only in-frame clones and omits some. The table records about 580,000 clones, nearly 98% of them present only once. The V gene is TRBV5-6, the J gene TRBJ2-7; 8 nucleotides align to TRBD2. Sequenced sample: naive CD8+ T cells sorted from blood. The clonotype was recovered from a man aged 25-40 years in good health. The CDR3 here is CASRKRPGTRIYEQYF. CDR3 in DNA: TGTGCCAGCAGAAAACGACCCGGGACTAGAATCTACGAGCAGTACTTC.